This is a list of T cell receptor beta chains from one sample in a study of graft-versus-host responses after intestinal transplantation. The assay was immunoSEQ multiplex PCR, and TCRdb's table has in-frame clones only and misses some. Here the sample spans about 10,000 clones, 90% to 95% being singletons. The sample was PBMCs, taken 41 days after intestinal transplantation. The origin of the receptors is a human patient who received an intestinal transplant, so some T cells may come from the graft donor. Both conserved end residues are part of each CDR3. The order of the fields is J gene, clone size, D gene, CDR3 length, V gene, CDR3 DNA, CDR3 protein. The D gene is left open where the match is weak. Clone size is not always given. Where it is, it says once, few, many or a class for expanded clones.

J: TRBJ1-2; size: .; D: .; length: 11; V: TRBV5-1; DNA: TGCGCCAGCGGCCTTTCTTATGGCTACACCTTC; CDR3: CASGLSYGYTF
J: TRBJ1-2; size: .; D: .; length: 13; V: TRBV7-9; DNA: TGTGCCAGCAGCCCCGCGGGGTTAGATGGCTACACCTTC; CDR3: CASSPAGLDGYTF
J: TRBJ1-4; size: .; D: .; length: 16; V: TRBV19; DNA: TGTGCCAGTAGTATAGATCATGGGGGGACTAATGAAAAACTGTTTTTT; CDR3: CASSIDHGGTNEKLFF
J: TRBJ1-1; size: once; D: TRBD1; length: 12; V: TRBV10-3; DNA: TGTGCCACCCTCGGGACAGTCACTGAAGCTTTCTTT; CDR3: CATLGTVTEAFF
J: TRBJ1-1; size: once; D: .; length: 13; V: TRBV9; DNA: TGTGCCAGCAGCGTAGGGGCCAACACTGAAGCTTTCTTT; CDR3: CASSVGANTEAFF
J: TRBJ2-1; size: .; D: .; length: 15; V: TRBV9; DNA: TGTGCCAGCAGCGTAGGTAGGGAGTTGAGGAATGAGCAGTTCTTC; CDR3: CASSVGRELRNEQFF
J: TRBJ1-2; size: few; D: .; length: 11; V: TRBV14; DNA: TGTGCCAGCAGCCAAGGGCTTGGCTACACCTTC; CDR3: CASSQGLGYTF
J: TRBJ2-4; size: .; D: .; length: 15; V: TRBV21-1; DNA: TGTGCCAGCAGCAAATTGGGCCCACCGAAGAACATTCAGTACTTC; CDR3: CASSKLGPPKNIQYF
J: TRBJ2-2; size: .; D: .; length: 13; V: TRBV15; DNA: TGTGCCACCAGGGAACCCGGGGGTCGGGAGCTGTTTTTT; CDR3: CATREPGGRELFF
J: TRBJ1-1; size: .; D: .; length: 19; V: TRBV27; DNA: TGTGCCAGCAGTACTTCTAGGACAGTAAAACCTGAACGGAACACTGAAGCTTTCTTT; CDR3: CASSTSRTVKPERNTEAFF
J: TRBJ1-1; size: .; D: TRBD1; length: 15; V: TRBV27; DNA: TGTGCCAGCAGCCCCCCGGGACAGGTAGACACTGAAGCTTTCTTT; CDR3: CASSPPGQVDTEAFF
J: TRBJ2-7; size: .; D: .; length: 12; V: TRBV6-5; DNA: TGTGCCAGCCTCCGGGACCTCTACGAGCAGTACTTC; CDR3: CASLRDLYEQYF
J: TRBJ1-4; size: few; D: .; length: 12; V: TRBV6-6; DNA: TGTGCCAGCTGGACGCCGAGTGAAAAACTGTTTTTT; CDR3: CASWTPSEKLFF
J: TRBJ2-2; size: .; D: TRBD2; length: 20; V: TRBV9; DNA: TGTGCCAGCAGCGCCCAACCCGGACTAGCGGGGGGATTGAACACCGGGGAGCTGTTTTTT; CDR3: CASSAQPGLAGGLNTGELFF
J: TRBJ1-3; size: .; D: .; length: 15; V: TRBV7-9; DNA: TGTGCCAGCAGCTCCCTGGGGTGGACTGGAAACACCATATATTTT; CDR3: CASSSLGWTGNTIYF
J: TRBJ1-1; size: once; D: .; length: 14; V: TRBV7-9; DNA: TGTGCCAGCAGCTCAGGGGTACGGGTCACTGAAGCTTTCTTT; CDR3: CASSSGVRVTEAFF
J: TRBJ1-2; size: .; D: .; length: 13; V: TRBV21-1; DNA: TGTGCCACAGGAGCTTGGTACACCTATGGCTACACCTTC; CDR3: CATGAWYTYGYTF
J: TRBJ2-1; size: .; D: TRBD2; length: 16; V: TRBV19; DNA: TGTGCCAGTAGTGGCTTTTTGCGGGGGGTTTTTTATGAGCAGTTCTTC; CDR3: CASSGFLRGVFYEQFF
J: TRBJ1-2; size: .; D: .; length: 14; V: TRBV9; DNA: TGTGCCAGCAGCGCCAGGGACACCCTCTATGGCTACACCTTC; CDR3: CASSARDTLYGYTF
J: TRBJ2-7; size: .; D: .; length: 16; V: TRBV5-4; DNA: TGTGCCAGCAGCCCCCCCGGGGCGGTGGGGTCCTACGAGCAGTACTTC; CDR3: CASSPPGAVGSYEQYF
J: TRBJ1-2; size: .; D: .; length: 13; V: TRBV6-5; DNA: TGTGCCAGCAGTTACTCGACGTATTATGGCTACACCTTC; CDR3: CASSYSTYYGYTF
J: TRBJ2-1; size: .; D: .; length: 14; V: TRBV2; DNA: TGTGCCAGCAGGGACCTAAGGTTAGGCAATGAGCAGTTCTTC; CDR3: CASRDLRLGNEQFF
J: TRBJ1-2; size: .; D: .; length: 15; V: TRBV19; DNA: TGTGCCAGTAGTATAGCGGCCGGAATAGCCTATGGCTACACCTTC; CDR3: CASSIAAGIAYGYTF
J: TRBJ1-4; size: .; D: TRBD1; length: 18; V: TRBV7-9; DNA: TGTGCCAGCAGCGGGGTGGGGACAGCCGAAACAACTAATGAAAAACTGTTTTTT; CDR3: CASSGVGTAETTNEKLFF
J: TRBJ2-7; size: .; D: .; length: 13; V: TRBV5-4; DNA: TGTGCCAGCAGCTCCCCCGGGGATTACGAGCAGTACTTC; CDR3: CASSSPGDYEQYF
J: TRBJ2-1; size: .; D: TRBD2; length: 15; V: TRBV6-4; DNA: TGTGCCAGCAGTGAAAGCGGGGGGGCCTACAATGAGCAGTTCTTC; CDR3: CASSESGGAYNEQFF
J: TRBJ1-5; size: .; D: TRBD1; length: 13; V: TRBV5-6; DNA: TGTGCCAGCAGCCAACAGGGGTCCCAGCCCCAGCATTTT; CDR3: CASSQQGSQPQHF
J: TRBJ1-5; size: .; D: TRBD1; length: 13; V: TRBV4-1; DNA: TGCGCCAGCAGCCAGACAGGGCTGCAGCCCCAGCATTTT; CDR3: CASSQTGLQPQHF
J: TRBJ1-4; size: .; D: .; length: 11; V: TRBV11-2; DNA: TGTGCCAGCAGCCCGGGGGAAAAACTGTTTTTT; CDR3: CASSPGEKLFF
J: TRBJ2-5; size: .; D: .; length: 14; V: TRBV13; DNA: TGTGCCAGCAGCTCCCGGACGAGGGCGGAGACCCAGTACTTC; CDR3: CASSSRTRAETQYF
J: TRBJ2-7; size: .; D: .; length: 13; V: TRBV27; DNA: TGTGCCAGCAGTCCCGGGACCTCCTACGAGCAGTACTTC; CDR3: CASSPGTSYEQYF
J: TRBJ2-3; size: .; D: .; length: 14; V: TRBV10-3; DNA: TGTGCCGCCCGGGGGGCTAGGGGCACAGATACGCAGTATTTT; CDR3: CAARGARGTDTQYF
J: TRBJ1-2; size: .; D: TRBD1; length: 12; V: TRBV7-2; DNA: TGTGCCAGCAGCTTAGGCTGGGACAGGCCTGACTTC; CDR3: CASSLGWDRPDF
J: TRBJ2-1; size: .; D: TRBD2; length: 15; V: TRBV4-2; DNA: TGTGCCAGCAGCCTGGAGGCGGGGGGTGAGAATGAGCAGTTCTTC; CDR3: CASSLEAGGENEQFF
J: TRBJ2-1; size: .; D: TRBD2; length: 15; V: TRBV27; DNA: TGTGCCAGCAGTCACGGACTAGCGGTTTACAATGAGCAGTTCTTC; CDR3: CASSHGLAVYNEQFF
J: TRBJ2-7; size: .; D: .; length: 11; V: TRBV9; DNA: TGTGCCAGCAGCGACACCTACGAGCAGTACTTC; CDR3: CASSDTYEQYF
J: TRBJ2-2; size: once; D: .; length: 14; V: TRBV7-9; DNA: TGTGCCAGCAGCCTCCGGACCAACACCGGGGAGCTGTTTTTT; CDR3: CASSLRTNTGELFF
J: TRBJ1-5; size: .; D: .; length: 12; V: TRBV19; DNA: TGTGCCAACCCGACCCACTATCAGCCCCAGCATTTT; CDR3: CANPTHYQPQHF
J: TRBJ2-1; size: .; D: .; length: 15; V: TRBV10-2; DNA: TGCGCCAGCAGTGGTGGGGAGCGGTCCTACAATGAGCAGTTCTTC; CDR3: CASSGGERSYNEQFF
J: TRBJ2-1; size: .; D: .; length: 15; V: TRBV29-1; DNA: TGCAGCGTCATAGGGACACCGAGCTCCTACAATGAGCAGTTCTTC; CDR3: CSVIGTPSSYNEQFF
J: TRBJ2-3; size: .; D: .; length: 16; V: TRBV6-1; DNA: TGTGCCAGCAGTGTTGATGGCCTTACGAGCACAGATACGCAGTATTTT; CDR3: CASSVDGLTSTDTQYF
J: TRBJ1-1; size: .; D: .; length: 10; V: TRBV20-1; DNA: TGCAGTGCCAGGGGTTCTGAAGCTTTCTTT; CDR3: CSARGSEAFF
J: TRBJ1-6; size: .; D: .; length: 14; V: TRBV5-1; DNA: TGCGCCAGCAGCTTGGGGGGCCAGCGTTCACCCCTCCACTTT; CDR3: CASSLGGQRSPLHF
J: TRBJ2-1; size: .; D: .; length: 16; V: TRBV5-1; DNA: TGCGCCAGCAGCTTGAGCGGGGTTCTAGGGGGCAATGAGCAGTTCTTC; CDR3: CASSLSGVLGGNEQFF